Shown below are 8 T cell receptor beta chains from a single sample sequenced in a study of graft-versus-host responses after intestinal transplantation. Profiled with immunoSEQ multiplex PCR; TCRdb holds only in-frame clones, not every one. The sample has tens of thousands of clones; over 85% are singletons. Sample: PBMCs, taken 16 days after intestinal transplant. The receptors were gathered from a human patient who received an intestinal transplant, so some T cells may come from the graft donor.

This chain uses TRBV5-6 with TRBJ2-1, with D unclear. Germline-derived CDR1 and CDR2 are SGHDT and YYEEEE. Trimming shortened V by 1 base and J by 6 bases, and 5 bases separated the two germline ends. The CDR3 covers 12 residues. CDR3 sequence reads: CASSLSGNEQFF. In DNA form, the CDR3 reads TGTGCCAGCAGCTTGAGTGGCAATGAGCAGTTCTTC.

V and J are TRBV4-1 and TRBJ2-1, with no clear D. V lost 0 bases and J lost 8, with 8 bases in between. Germline V gene data show CDR1 as MGHRA and CDR2 as YSYEKL. The CDR3 length is 13 residues. The CDR3 DNA is TGCGCCAGCAGCCAAGATGGAGTTGATGAGCAGTTCTTC. It encodes CASSQDGVDEQFF.

The V and J genes are TRBV7-3 and TRBJ2-1; weak D call: TRBD2 (5 bases). Germline loops: CDR1 SGHTA, CDR2 FQGTGA. The CDR3 covers 14 residues. Trimming removed 2 bases at V and 3 bases at J, with 8 bases between. The CDR3 spells CASSLEGNYNEQFF. In DNA form, the CDR3 reads TGTGCCAGCAGCTTAGAGGGAAACTACAATGAGCAGTTCTTC.

This chain links TRBV7-9 with TRBJ1-2; the D gene is possibly TRBD1 (6 bases). This CDR3 has 15 amino acids. The germline V gene has CDR1 SEHNR and CDR2 FQNEAQ (reference sequence). The V end was cut by 1 base, the J end by 2 bases, with 11 bases between. The CDR3 loop reads CASSLGGTPNYGYTF. In DNA form, the CDR3 reads TGTGCCAGCAGCTTAGGTGGGACACCGAACTATGGCTACACCTTC.

The gene calls are TRBV6-1 and TRBJ2-3, with 14 bases fitting TRBD2. J gave up 2 bases and V 4 bases, and 2 bases lay outside the gene matches. The CDR3 runs 16 residues. Germline CDR1 MNHNS, CDR2 SASEGT. CDR3 loop: CASSGLAGGTTDTQYF. DNA of the CDR3: TGTGCCAGCAGTGGACTAGCGGGAGGGACCACAGATACGCAGTATTTT.

The rearrangement uses TRBV7-9 and TRBJ2-1; 11 bases agree with TRBD2. This CDR3 contains 16 residues. The J segment lost 3 bases and the V segment lost 4 bases, leaving 5 bases of the junction unmatched. Germline CDR1 and CDR2: SEHNR and FQNEAQ (reference sequence). Written as DNA, the CDR3 is TGTGCCAGCAGCTCTACTAGCGGGAGAAGCTACAATGAGCAGTTCTTC. It translates to CASSSTSGRSYNEQFF.

The J gene is TRBJ1-2, the V gene TRBV14, with no clear D. The CDR3 has 13 amino acids. CDR1 and CDR2 from the germline V gene are SGHDN and FVKESK. Trimming removed 2 bases from V and 5 bases from J, with 9 bases in between. In nucleotides, the CDR3 is TGTGCCAGCAGCCAAAGCCGAGGGTATGGCTACACCTTC. Translation: CASSQSRGYGYTF.

The chain combines TRBV7-9 with TRBJ1-5; possible D gene TRBD1, 5 bases. This CDR3 comprises 13 residues. Between the trimmed V and J ends, which lost 1 base and 5 bases, there was a span of 6 bases. CDR1 is SEHNR and CDR2 is FQNEAQ in the germline V gene (reference sequence). As DNA, the CDR3 is TGTGCCAGCAGCTTAGAAGGGGATCAGCCCCAGCATTTT. Its translation is CASSLEGDQPQHF.